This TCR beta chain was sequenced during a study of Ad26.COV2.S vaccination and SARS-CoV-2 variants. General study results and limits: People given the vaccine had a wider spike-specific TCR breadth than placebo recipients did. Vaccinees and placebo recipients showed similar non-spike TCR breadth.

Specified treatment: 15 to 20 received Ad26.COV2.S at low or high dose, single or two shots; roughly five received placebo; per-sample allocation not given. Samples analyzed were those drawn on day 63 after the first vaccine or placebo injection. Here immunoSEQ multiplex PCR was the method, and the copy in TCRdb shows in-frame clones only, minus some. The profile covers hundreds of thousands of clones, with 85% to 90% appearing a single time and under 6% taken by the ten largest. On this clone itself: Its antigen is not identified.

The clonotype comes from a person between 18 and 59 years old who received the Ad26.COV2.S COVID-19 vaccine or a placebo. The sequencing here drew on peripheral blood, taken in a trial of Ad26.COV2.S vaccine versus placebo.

The CDR3 coding sequence is TGCGCCAGCAGCTCTGGGACTAGCGGACAAGAGACCCAGTACTTC. Protein sequence: CASSSGTSGQETQYF. This chain uses TRBV5-1 with TRBJ2-5, with 11 bases matching TRBD2. This CDR3 spans 15 amino acids. Germline CDR1 SGHRS, CDR2 YFSETQ. V shed 3 bases, J shed 2 bases, and the junction held 3 bases outside the gene matches.